Reported below is one T cell receptor (beta chain). What it recognizes is unknown. The sample belongs to a study of radiation and T cells in renal cell carcinoma. Study-wide background: Nephrectomy followed 15 Gy stereotactic body radiation by 4 weeks.

Study-wide points: Top tumor clonotypes rose in blood 2 weeks post-radiation, then contracted. Pretreatment tumor biopsies were lacking, so baseline clonotypes are unknown.

This sample's time point: blood 2 weeks post-SBRT. Treatment noted: 15 Gy SBRT to primary tumor, nephrectomy 4 weeks later. Blood was sampled at baseline, 2 weeks and 4 weeks after SBRT. Germline V CDR1 and CDR2: SGHRS, YFSETQ. V lost 5 bases and J 0 bases, leaving 12 bases between the germline ends. This CDR3 contains 16 residues. Sequencing used immunoSEQ multiplex PCR; TCRdb keeps in-frame clones, though not all of them. The table has just over 150,000 clones, about 91% seen once. The TCR sequence derives from a woman aged 45-65 years with renal cell carcinoma. The J gene is TRBJ2-6, the V gene TRBV5-1, with D possibly being TRBD2 (6 bases). The sequencing used blood, collected from a patient whose treatment included radiotherapy and nephrectomy. For the CDR3, the DNA is TGCGCCAGCAGAACGGGGGAGTTCTCTGGGGCCAACGTCCTGACTTTC. Translating it yields CASRTGEFSGANVLTF.